These 19 T cell receptor beta chains came from one sample sequenced in a study of OX40 agonist ivuxolimab in advanced cancers. Sequenced by immunoSEQ multiplex PCR; TCRdb stores in-frame clones only, minus some. The data contain about 47,000 clones, approximately 86% of them seen just once; the ten biggest clones take up 35%. Sequencing was performed on CD4+ or CD8+ T cells sorted from blood, taken in a trial of the OX40 agonist ivuxolimab. The receptors derive from an adult with an advanced solid tumor such as melanoma, head and neck, liver or kidney cancer.

The V and J genes are TRBV2 and TRBJ2-1; D may match TRBD1 or TRBD2 (5 bases each). The CDR3 covers 15 residues. The germline V and J ends were trimmed by 4 bases and 3 bases, with 13 bases remaining between them. Germline CDR1 SNHLY, CDR2 FYNNEI. The CDR3 reads CASSVDRGNYNEQFF. The CDR3 nucleotides read TGTGCCAGCAGTGTAGACCGGGGCAACTACAATGAGCAGTTCTTC.

The rearrangement joins TRBV30 to TRBJ2-3; TRBD2 agrees at 8 bases. With V trimmed by 3 bases and J by 9 bases, 11 bases remained unmatched. This CDR3 spans 14 amino acids. CDR1 GTSNPN and CDR2 SVGIG come from the germline V gene (reference sequence). In DNA form, the CDR3 reads TGTGCCTGGAGCCACAAGAGCGGGAGTTTGACGCAGTATTTT. This translates into CAWSHKSGSLTQYF.

The gene calls are TRBV13 and TRBJ2-1; D gene ambiguous. The CDR3 contains 12 residues. In germline, CDR1 is PRHDT, CDR2 FYEKMQ (reference sequence). V lost 5 bases and J lost 6, with 8 bases in between. The CDR3 sequence: CASSRFPNEQFF. Written as DNA, the CDR3 is TGTGCCAGCAGCCGGTTTCCCAATGAGCAGTTCTTC. The entire variable domain, with the rest obtained from reference TRBV13 and TRBJ2-1, is as follows: AAGVIQSPRHLIKEKRETATLKCYPIPRHDTVYWYQQGPGQDPQFLISFYEKMQSDKGSIPDRFSAQQFSDYHSELNMSSLELGDSALYFCASSRFPNEQFFGPGTRLTVL.

This clone has just a few counts. The chain uses TRBV2 and TRBJ2-7; D is uncertain. V was pared by 8 bases and J by 3 bases, with 11 bases between. The CDR3 has 12 amino acids. Germline lookup yields CDR1 SNHLY and CDR2 FYNNEI. In DNA form, the CDR3 reads TGTGCCAGCGGGCCGGAGATCTACGAGCAGTACTTC. Protein sequence: CASGPEIYEQYF.

V and J are TRBV4-1 and TRBJ2-7, with 11 bases matching TRBD1. Germline V CDR1 and CDR2: MGHRA, YSYEKL. The CDR3 is 17 amino acids. After removal of 0 bases from V and 6 bases from J, the junction contained 10 bases not matched to a gene. The CDR3 sequence: CASSQDGVGQGAGEQYF. The DNA for the CDR3 is TGCGCCAGCAGCCAAGATGGAGTTGGACAGGGGGCAGGCGAGCAGTACTTC.

V usage is TRBV11-3 and J usage is TRBJ2-2; tentatively, D is TRBD1 (5 bases). The length of the CDR3 is 17 residues. CDR1 SGHNT and CDR2 YENEEA come from the germline V gene. V was shortened by 1 base and J by 3 bases, with 15 bases between the two germline ends. Here the CDR3 DNA reads TGTGCCAGCAGCTTAGTCAAACCGCAGGGATACACCGGGGAGCTGTTTTTT. Protein: CASSLVKPQGYTGELFF.

This chain uses TRBV9 with TRBJ2-1; 11 nucleotides align to TRBD2. With 0 bases clipped from V and 4 bases from J, the junction kept 6 bases outside the gene matches. This CDR3 region has 17 residues. Germline lookup yields CDR1 SGDLS and CDR2 YYNGEE. The CDR3 DNA sequence: TGTGCCAGCAGCGTAGGTTCGGGACTAGCGGTTTACAATGAGCAGTTCTTC. Translated, it gives CASSVGSGLAVYNEQFF.

The V and J genes are TRBV7-9 and TRBJ2-3, with 13 nucleotides matching TRBD2. Germline trimming cut 3 bases from V and 3 bases from J; bases unmatched to any gene: 0. This CDR3 contains 15 residues. CDR1 is SEHNR, CDR2 FQNEAQ, per germline (reference sequence). The CDR3 is CASSLTSGRTDTQYF. The CDR3 bases are TGTGCCAGCAGCTTGACTAGCGGGAGGACAGATACGCAGTATTTT.

The chain joins TRBV5-6 to TRBJ2-5, with 10 bases identical to TRBD2. Germline CDR1 SGHDT, CDR2 YYEEEE. The V and J ends lost 3 bases and 5 bases, in that order; junction bases with no gene match: 7. This CDR3 has 15 residues. Here the CDR3 DNA reads TGTGCCAGCAGCTCAGGAGCGGGGGGGCGGGAGACCCAGTACTTC. Its protein is CASSSGAGGRETQYF. The variable domain in full, completed from reference TRBV5-6 and TRBJ2-5, reads DAGVTQSPTHLIKTRGQQVTLRCSPKSGHDTVSWYQQALGQGPQFIFQYYEEEERQRGNFPDRFSGHQFPNYSSELNVNALLLGDSALYLCASSSGAGGRETQYFGPGTRLLVL.

The CDR3 coding sequence is TGCGCCAGCAGCCCTCATTCGGGACAGGTACTCTATGGCTACACCTTC. This gives the protein CASSPHSGQVLYGYTF. The gene calls are TRBV4-1 and TRBJ1-2, with 8 bases aligning to TRBD1. CDR1 MGHRA and CDR2 YSYEKL come from the germline V gene. The CDR3 contains 16 residues. With 4 bases clipped from V and 4 bases from J, the junction kept 11 bases outside the gene matches.

The V call is TRBV6-4, the J call TRBJ2-5; 7 positions agree with TRBD1. The J segment lost 1 base and the V segment lost 7 bases, leaving 3 bases of the junction unmatched. The CDR3 has 13 amino acids. Per germline, CDR1 MRHNA and CDR2 SNTAGT. The CDR3 nucleotides are TGTGCCAGCATACGGGACAGCCAAGAGACCCAGTACTTC. Its translation is CASIRDSQETQYF.

The chain is built from TRBV6-1 and TRBJ2-5; TRBD1 is a possible D gene (6 bases). V shed 2 bases and J shed 5 bases, with 9 bases lying between them. The germline gives CDR1 MNHNS, CDR2 SASEGT. This CDR3 comprises 13 residues. The CDR3 reads CASSETGYETQYF. For the CDR3, the DNA is TGTGCCAGCAGTGAAACAGGGTACGAGACCCAGTACTTC.

The chain carries TRBV18 and TRBJ2-7; TRBD1 might be the D (5 bases). CDR3 length: 14 amino acids. Germline CDR1 is KGHSH and CDR2 is LQKENI. V dropped 3 bases and J dropped 2 bases, with 11 bases sitting between them. The CDR3 here is CASSPQGPPYEQYF. The CDR3 DNA is TGTGCCAGCTCACCTCAGGGTCCTCCCTACGAGCAGTACTTC.

The genes are TRBV7-3 and TRBJ2-1; 9 bases align to TRBD1. Losses at the gene ends were 3 bases for V and 5 bases for J; bases not matched to a gene: 5. Germline values: CDR1 SGHTA, CDR2 FQGTGA. The CDR3 is 15 residues long. CDR3 bases: TGTGCCAGCAGCTTTACGGGACAGGGAAACAATGAGCAGTTCTTC. Its protein product is CASSFTGQGNNEQFF. Combining the CDR3 with reference TRBV7-3 and TRBJ2-1 gives the whole variable domain GAGVSQTPSNKVTEKGKYVELRCDPISGHTALYWYRQSLGQGPEFLIYFQGTGAADDSGLPNDRFFAVRPEGSVSTLKIQRTERGDSAVYLCASSFTGQGNNEQFFGPGTRLTVL.

This clone was seen just once. J is TRBJ2-3 and V is TRBV5-1; D not certain. V was cut by 4 bases and J by 6 bases, with 12 bases left in between. CDR3 length: 13 residues. Germline V gene data show CDR1 as SGHRS and CDR2 as YFSETQ. In DNA form, the CDR3 reads TGCGCCAGCAGCAGAGAAGGGCGTGATACGCAGTATTTT. Protein: CASSREGRDTQYF.

The chain combines TRBV5-1 with TRBJ2-7; D is possibly TRBD2 (6 bases). The V end lost 0 bases, the J end lost 6 bases, and 10 bases lay between the germline ends. The CDR3 sequence is 13 residues long. Germline V gene data show CDR1 as SGHRS and CDR2 as YFSETQ. The CDR3 region has the DNA TGCGCCAGCAGCTTGGGCCAGGGAGGCGAGCAGTACTTC. Amino acids: CASSLGQGGEQYF.

The chain is built from TRBV9 and TRBJ2-2; TRBD1 or TRBD2 may be the D gene (5 bases each). Trimming shortened V by 3 bases and J by 0 bases, and 15 bases separated the two germline ends. The CDR3 is made up of 17 amino acids. Germline CDR1 SGDLS, CDR2 YYNGEE. CDR3 residues: CASSEDLGTANTGELFF. CDR3 bases: TGTGCCAGCAGCGAGGACTTGGGGACCGCGAACACCGGGGAGCTGTTTTTT.

This chain links TRBV4-1 with TRBJ2-2, with 7 bases identical to TRBD1. V was clipped by 4 bases and J by 3 bases; unmatched bases: 11. This CDR3 has 17 amino acids. Germline V gene data show CDR1 as MGHRA and CDR2 as YSYEKL. CDR3 residues: CASSPGPLDRDTGELFF. The CDR3 DNA follows: TGCGCCAGCAGCCCAGGACCGCTTGACAGGGACACCGGGGAGCTGTTTTTT.

The CDR3 DNA is TGTGCCAGCAGCTCCCAACAGGGAGAAACTTTCTTT. Translation gives CASSSQQGETFF. The chain links TRBV7-8 to TRBJ1-1; D is possibly TRBD1 (6 bases). This CDR3 is 12 amino acids long. V was cut by 4 bases and J by 12 bases, with 15 bases left in between. The germline V gene has CDR1 SGHVS and CDR2 FQNEAQ. Using reference TRBV7-8 and TRBJ1-1 for the parts outside the CDR3, the full variable domain is GAGVSQSPRYKVAKRGQDVALRCDPISGHVSLFWYQQALGQGPEFLTYFQNEAQLDKSGLPSDRFFAERPEGSVSTLKIQRTQQEDSAVYLCASSSQQGETFFGQGTRLTVV.